The clone carrying this T cell receptor beta chain was counted a few times. A single record per CDR3 protein comes from TCRdb applying MiXCR to the 5' RACE reads. The sample has around 160,000 distinct CDR3 sequences; roughly 11% are singletons. V lost 7 bases, J lost 7 bases, and 7 bases stayed unmatched. The length of the CDR3 is 14 residues. The data originate from a study of T-cell memory formation after mild COVID-19. The genes are TRBV12-3 or TRBV12-4 and TRBJ2-3; 11 bases match TRBD2. The sequenced sample consisted of PBMCs or a T cell subset sorted from them (not recorded which). This clonotype originated in a man between 18 and 29 years old who had mild COVID-19 (a few samples of this study predate the infection). Cell type and time point are not known. The CDR3 bases are TGTGCCAGCACCTCCGGGACTAGCGGTTATACGCAGTATTTT. Translation gives CASTSGTSGYTQYF.